Listed here are 21 T cell receptor beta chains from one sample, sequenced in a study of blood T cell repertoires in COVID-19. Assay: immunoSEQ multiplex PCR; the TCRdb copy retains only in-frame clones and omits some. The data hold 200,000 to 250,000 clones, with approximately 83% observed a single time. Sequenced input: peripheral blood. These receptors all come from a man aged 25-45 years who had recovered from COVID-19.

This clone appeared a single time. The chain carries TRBV7-3 and TRBJ2-1; 7 bases map to TRBD2. This CDR3 comprises 15 residues. Germline V gene data show CDR1 as SGHTA and CDR2 as FQGTGA. The trim removed 2 bases at V and 6 bases at J, leaving 7 bases unmatched. Here the CDR3 DNA reads TGTGCCAGCAGCTTAGGACTAGTCGTCTTCAATGAGCAGTTCTTC. Amino acid sequence: CASSLGLVVFNEQFF.

This clone occurred a few times. This sequence joins TRBV25-1 and TRBJ1-5, with D possibly being TRBD1 (6 bases). From germline, CDR1 is MGHDK and CDR2 SYGVNS. The CDR3 loop spans 13 amino acids. With 4 bases removed from V and 6 bases from J, the gap between germline ends came to 10 bases. The CDR3 spells CASSGEQGQPQHF. CDR3 nucleotides: TGTGCCAGCAGTGGCGAACAGGGTCAGCCCCAGCATTTT.

This chain connects TRBV5-1 to TRBJ2-7; D is perhaps TRBD1 (6 bases). Trimming shortened V by 4 bases and J by 1 base, and 15 bases separated the two germline ends. The CDR3 totals 15 residues. CDR1 and CDR2 from the germline V gene are SGHRS and YFSETQ. The CDR3 loop reads CASSRISDSSYEQYF. CDR3 nucleotide sequence: TGCGCCAGCAGCAGGATATCGGACAGTTCCTACGAGCAGTACTTC.

This clone was observed once. Written as DNA, the CDR3 is TGTGCCAGCAGCTTAGGAGGCGGGCCTGGGGAGGGATACGAGCAGTACTTC. This sequence encodes CASSLGGGPGEGYEQYF. The chain has TRBV7-8 and TRBJ2-7; 7 bases map to TRBD2. This CDR3 contains 17 residues. The V segment lost 1 base and the J segment 4 bases; nucleotides outside the gene matches: 13. The germline CDR1 and CDR2 sequences are SGHVS and FQNEAQ.

The chain recombines TRBV3-1 (or the pseudogene TRBV3-2) with TRBJ1-6; 8 nucleotides align to TRBD1. CDR3 length: 14 residues. Looked up from germline, CDR1 is LGHDT and CDR2 is YNNKEL (reference sequence). V dropped 4 bases and J dropped 9; count of bases not matched to a gene: 5. CDR3 nucleotide sequence: TGTGCCAGCAGCCTTAGGACAGGGCTTTCACCCCTCCACTTT. Protein: CASSLRTGLSPLHF.

This rearrangement joins TRBV6-1 to TRBJ1-5; no reliable D call. From germline, CDR1 is MNHNS and CDR2 SASEGT. With 0 bases removed from V and 1 base from J, the gap between germline ends came to 7 bases. CDR3 length: 15 amino acids. The CDR3 loop is CASSEANGSNQPQHF. CDR3 coding DNA: TGTGCCAGCAGTGAAGCCAATGGCAGCAATCAGCCCCAGCATTTT.

The chain links TRBV5-1 to TRBJ2-1, with D hard to call. Trimming pared 3 bases from V and 10 bases from J, leaving 8 bases between. There are 11 residues in the CDR3. The V gene's germline CDR1 is SGHRS and CDR2 YFSETQ. The CDR3 DNA sequence: TGCGCCAGCAGCTACGACTCGGAGCAGTTCTTC. Translation: CASSYDSEQFF.

CDR3 DNA: TGTGCCAGCAGCCAACCTCTAACTACCGGGGAGCTGTTTTTT. The encoded protein is CASSQPLTTGELFF. This chain connects TRBV3-1 (or the pseudogene TRBV3-2) to TRBJ2-2, with no clear D. The CDR3 is 14 amino acids. Trimming took off 2 bases at V and 5 bases at J, with 9 bases between the two ends. CDR1 and CDR2 (germline): LGHDT, YNNKEL (reference sequence).

This chain links TRBV10-3 with TRBJ2-2; TRBD1 aligns across 10 bases. The CDR3 totals 17 residues. The V gene end was trimmed by 6 bases and the J gene end by 6 bases; junction bases not matched to a gene: 13. The germline V gene encodes CDR1 ENHRY and CDR2 SYGVKD. Written as DNA, the CDR3 is TGTGCCATCAGCACGGGACAGGGGATTGGCGCGGCCGGGGAGCTGTTTTTT. Its translation: CAISTGQGIGAAGELFF.

The rearrangement joins TRBV27 to TRBJ2-7, with D maybe TRBD2 (5 bases). V lost 2 bases, J lost 1 base, and 12 bases lay in between. CDR1 and CDR2 from the germline V gene are MNHEY and SMNVEV (reference sequence). The CDR3 loop spans 15 amino acids. CDR3 DNA: TGTGCCAGCAGTTTAAAGGACTCGAAATCCTACGAGCAGTACTTC. Amino acid sequence: CASSLKDSKSYEQYF.

The chain links TRBV6-6 to TRBJ1-1, with D perhaps matching TRBD1 (6 bases). V lost 5 bases to trimming and J lost 0 bases, with 19 bases between them. There are 17 residues in the CDR3. Germline-derived CDR1 and CDR2 are MNHNY and SVGAGI (reference sequence). For the CDR3, the DNA is TGTGCCAGCAGTCGTCCCATCTATAAGGGGGTGAACACTGAAGCTTTCTTT. It specifies CASSRPIYKGVNTEAFF.

This chain joins TRBV4-1 and TRBJ1-1; D is uncertain. CDR3 length equals 13 residues. Looked up from germline, CDR1 is MGHRA and CDR2 is YSYEKL. The V gene lost 0 bases and the J gene lost 4 bases, with 6 bases spanning the gap. The DNA of the CDR3 is TGCGCCAGCAGCCAAGATCATTTCACTGAAGCTTTCTTT. Translated, it gives CASSQDHFTEAFF.

This clone was counted once. The J gene is TRBJ1-1, the V gene TRBV11-2, with TRBD1 as a possible D gene (6 bases). Trimming pared 6 bases from V and 1 base from J, leaving 18 bases between. Germline V CDR1 and CDR2: SGHAT, FQNNGV. The CDR3 runs 16 residues. CDR3 residues: CASSFQRGRGNTEAFF. The CDR3, as DNA: TGTGCCAGCAGTTTCCAAAGGGGGAGGGGGAACACTGAAGCTTTCTTT.

The chain combines TRBV11-2 with TRBJ2-5; D is possibly TRBD2 (5 bases). Germline CDR1 is SGHAT and CDR2 is FQNNGV. Trimming left V 5 bases short and J 5 bases short, with 15 bases between. This CDR3 region has 14 residues. The CDR3, as DNA: TGTGCCAGCAGCCCCCTTTTTCGGGATGAGACCCAGTACTTC. Its translation is CASSPLFRDETQYF. Based on the CDR3 plus reference TRBV11-2 and TRBJ2-5, the full variable domain is EAGVAQSPRYKIIEKRQSVAFWCNPISGHATLYWYQQILGQGPKLLIQFQNNGVVDDSQLPKDRFSAERLKGVDSTLKIQPAKLEDSAVYLCASSPLFRDETQYFGPGTRLLVL.

This chain uses TRBV20-1 with TRBJ1-2, with a possible D match to TRBD1 (5 bases). CDR1 is DFQATT, CDR2 SNEGSKA, per germline (reference sequence). This CDR3 comprises 12 residues. Trimming took 3 bases from V and 4 from J, leaving 9 bases between them. The CDR3 sequence is CSASFQGYGYTF. The CDR3 nucleotides are TGCAGTGCTAGTTTCCAGGGCTATGGCTACACCTTC.

The rearrangement uses TRBV7-3 and TRBJ2-3; D ambiguous. Germline CDR1 SGHTA, CDR2 FQGTGA. The CDR3 sequence is 15 residues long. V shed 5 bases and J shed 0 bases, with 12 bases lying between them. Written as DNA, the CDR3 is TGTGCCAGCAGCGTGACTCCTTCTAGCACAGATACGCAGTATTTT. Translated: CASSVTPSSTDTQYF. The variable domain in full, with the rest retrieved from reference TRBV7-3 and TRBJ2-3, is GAGVSQTPSNKVTEKGKYVELRCDPISGHTALYWYRQSLGQGPEFLIYFQGTGAADDSGLPNDRFFAVRPEGSVSTLKIQRTERGDSAVYLCASSVTPSSTDTQYFGPGTRLTVL.

The chain has TRBV29-1 and TRBJ2-3; 8 nucleotides agree with TRBD1. Germline V gene lookup returns CDR1 SQVTM and CDR2 ANQGSEA. The CDR3 extends over 15 amino acids. Trimming removed 6 bases from V and 0 bases from J; junction bases left unmatched: 8. The CDR3 bases are TGCAGCGTAAGGACAGGGCTACTTAGCACAGATACGCAGTATTTT. It encodes CSVRTGLLSTDTQYF.

DNA of the CDR3: TGTGCCAGCAGTTTAACAAGGAACACTGAAGCTTTCTTT. Residues: CASSLTRNTEAFF. The chain couples TRBV12-3 or TRBV12-4 to TRBJ1-1; D remains ambiguous. Between the trimmed V and J ends, which lost 2 bases and 1 base, there was a span of 5 bases. CDR3 size: 13 residues.

The genes are TRBV28 and TRBJ2-2, with 13 bases identical to TRBD2. The germline gives CDR1 MDHEN, CDR2 SYDVKM. The CDR3 loop spans 14 amino acids. The trim removed 8 bases at V and 5 bases at J, leaving 2 bases unmatched. CDR3 sequence reads: CASWGLAGTGELFF. The CDR3, as DNA: TGTGCCAGCTGGGGACTAGCGGGGACCGGGGAGCTGTTTTTT.

J is TRBJ1-2 and V is TRBV6-5; 7 positions agree with TRBD1. Trimming took 5 bases from V and 8 from J; bases not matched to a gene: 11. Germline CDR1 MNHEY, CDR2 SVGAGI. This CDR3 spans 14 amino acids. The CDR3 DNA follows: TGTGCCAGCAGTCCCCAAAGGGGGCCTTGGGGCTACACCTTC. Translated, it gives CASSPQRGPWGYTF.

The gene calls are TRBV7-9 and TRBJ2-5; 8 bases align to TRBD1. Germline assignment: CDR1 SEHNR and CDR2 FQNEAQ (reference sequence). V shed 6 bases and J 6 bases; nucleotides not matched to a gene: 6. The CDR3 spans 13 residues. CDR3 DNA: TGTGCCAGCAGGGAGGACAGGGCTAAGACCCAGTACTTC. It codes for CASREDRAKTQYF.